This record concerns one T cell receptor (beta chain) sequence. The antigen remains unidentified. This table comes from immunoSEQ multiplex PCR, and its TCRdb copy is limited to in-frame clones, with some not included. The data hold more than 85,000 clones, with less than 95% observed a single time. This record comes from a study of T cell responses to AZD1222 COVID-19 vaccine. Study conclusions and caveats: White British people made up most donors, females outnumbered males, and clonal diversity was possibly underestimated. With two AZD1222 doses given, Spike-specific TCR breadth and depth both rose. The repertoires were collected only after the peak T cell response. Among AZD1222 vaccinees, only 6 or 7 were seropositive at baseline.

The source of this sequence is an adult in good health. The sample consisted of peripheral blood, taken on day 0 of AZD1222 vaccination.

The chain's CDR3 is CASSLGQRPYEQYF. CDR3 nucleotide sequence: TGTGCCAGCAGCCTCGGACAGAGACCCTACGAGCAGTACTTC. The chain employs TRBV28 and TRBJ2-7; possible D gene TRBD1, 6 bases. This CDR3 has 14 amino acids. The germline gives CDR1 MDHEN, CDR2 SYDVKM. With 6 bases removed from V and 2 bases from J, the gap between germline ends came to 14 bases.